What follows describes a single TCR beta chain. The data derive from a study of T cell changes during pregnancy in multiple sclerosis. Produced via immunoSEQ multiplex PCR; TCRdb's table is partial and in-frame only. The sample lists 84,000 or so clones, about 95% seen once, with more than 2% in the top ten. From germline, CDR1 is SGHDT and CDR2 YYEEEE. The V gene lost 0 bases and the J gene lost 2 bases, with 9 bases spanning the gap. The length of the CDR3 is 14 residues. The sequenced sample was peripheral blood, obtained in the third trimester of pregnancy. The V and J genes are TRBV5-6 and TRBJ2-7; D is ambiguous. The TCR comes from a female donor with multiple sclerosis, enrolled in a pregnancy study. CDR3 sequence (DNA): TGTGCCAGCAGCTTGGCCGGTCTAGCCTACGAGCAGTACTTC. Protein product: CASSLAGLAYEQYF.